This T cell receptor (beta chain) is from a study of beta chain features in type 1 diabetes. Whole-study findings and limits: In comparison with healthy donors, patients had naive, central memory and Treg TCRB repertoires that appeared more similar. In all four CD4+ subsets, TCRB CDR3 length was significantly, moderately reduced in type 1 diabetes.

V shed 4 bases and J shed 1 base, with 13 bases lying between them. The CDR3 loop spans 15 amino acids. Per the germline V gene, CDR1 is SGHDT and CDR2 is YYEEEE. Every donor provided one heparinised blood draw, which averaged approximately 120 mL. Sorted CD4+ subsets: naive, central memory, regulatory, stem cell-like memory (CD45RO/CCR7/CD25/CD127/CD95/CD27 panel). Reverse transcribing all isolated RNA meant expressed TCRB transcripts were sequenced. The repertoire was sequenced with immunoSEQ multiplex PCR; TCRdb's copy has only in-frame clones and lacks some. This table holds almost 350,000 clones, about 18% found once. With regard to this clone: Its antigen remains unidentified.

Material: naive CD4+ T cells from blood. V and J are TRBV5-6 and TRBJ2-3; D is undetermined. The clonotype originates from a woman between 18 and 29 years old in good health. CDR3 amino acids: CASSPGGSRTDTQYF. CDR3 DNA sequence: TGTGCCAGCAGCCCCGGCGGCTCTCGCACAGATACGCAGTATTTT.